One and the same sample provided the 24 T cell receptor beta chains below, sequenced in a study of cytomegalovirus exposure and HLA in healthy donors. Use of 60 Vbeta and 13 Jbeta primers characterized the PCR. Assay: immunoSEQ multiplex PCR; the TCRdb copy retains only in-frame clones and omits some. The data show 250,000 or so clones, about 83% seen once. The sample comprised PBMCs. All receptors come from a human donor in good health.

V is TRBV5-1 and J is TRBJ2-5, with TRBD1 matching 7 bases. Germline values: CDR1 SGHRS, CDR2 YFSETQ. With V trimmed by 4 bases and J by 2 bases, 2 bases remained unmatched. CDR3 length: 13 amino acids. The chain's CDR3 is CASSTRGQETQYF. The CDR3 coding sequence is TGCGCCAGCAGCACCAGGGGGCAAGAGACCCAGTACTTC.

This chain links TRBV5-1 with TRBJ1-5; tentative D call: TRBD1 (5 bases). Germline CDR1 and CDR2: SGHRS and YFSETQ. The CDR3 length is 15 residues. V lost 2 bases and J lost 0, with 9 bases in between. The CDR3 nucleotides are TGCGCCAGCAGCTTAGGGGATTATAGCAATCAGCCCCAGCATTTT. This gives the protein CASSLGDYSNQPQHF.

This clone was seen more than once but under ten times. The rearrangement joins TRBV5-1 to TRBJ2-7; D is possibly TRBD1 (5 bases). V shed 0 bases and J shed 2 bases, with 9 bases lying between them. The germline gives CDR1 SGHRS, CDR2 YFSETQ. This CDR3 has 14 amino acids. CDR3 sequence: CASSLDRGPYEQYF. Here the CDR3 DNA reads TGCGCCAGCAGCTTGGATAGGGGTCCCTACGAGCAGTACTTC.

This rearrangement joins TRBV5-4 to TRBJ1-6; 7 nucleotides match TRBD1. Germline V gene sequence: CDR1 SGHNT, CDR2 YYREEE (reference sequence). V shed 0 bases and J 6 bases; nucleotides not matched to a gene: 6. The CDR3 loop spans 16 amino acids. The CDR3 sequence: CASSLAAGTANSPLHF. Here the CDR3 DNA reads TGTGCCAGCAGCTTGGCGGCCGGGACAGCTAATTCACCCCTCCACTTT.

This chain links TRBV5-8 with TRBJ2-1, with 13 bases matching TRBD2. V was clipped by 4 bases and J by 6 bases; unmatched bases: 7. Germline CDR1 and CDR2: SGHTS and YDEGEE. The CDR3 covers 16 residues. The CDR3 DNA reads TGTGCCAGCAGCATCCTAAGACTAGCGGGAGGCAATGAGCAGTTCTTC. This gives the protein CASSILRLAGGNEQFF.

This clone was seen only a few times. The V call is TRBV25-1, the J call TRBJ2-5; 7 nucleotides match TRBD1. The CDR3 consists of 18 residues. V lost 2 bases to trimming and J lost 2 bases; unmatched junction nucleotides: 14. Germline CDR1 is MGHDK and CDR2 is SYGVNS. The CDR3 reads CASSEPKGSGTEQETQYF. For the CDR3, the DNA is TGTGCCAGCAGTGAACCAAAGGGATCCGGGACAGAACAAGAGACCCAGTACTTC.

V gene TRBV4-3 combines with J gene TRBJ2-3; weak D call: TRBD2 (5 bases). With 1 base removed from V and 3 bases from J, the gap between germline ends came to 11 bases. The CDR3 totals 15 residues. The V gene's germline CDR1 is LGHNA and CDR2 YSLEER. The CDR3 protein is CASSQGAGRTDTQYF. CDR3 coding DNA: TGCGCCAGCAGCCAAGGCGCGGGTAGGACAGATACGCAGTATTTT.

The chain has TRBV7-9 and TRBJ2-6, with D possibly matching TRBD1 (5 bases). Trimming stripped 1 base from V and 1 base from J, with 8 bases between. Germline CDR1 reads SEHNR; CDR2 reads FQNEAQ (reference sequence). This CDR3 is built from 16 residues. CDR3 DNA: TGTGCCAGCAGCTTAGGGGCAGGGTCTGGGGCCAACGTCCTGACTTTC. Residues: CASSLGAGSGANVLTF.

This clone was recorded only once. The genes are TRBV19 and TRBJ2-1; D might be TRBD1 (6 bases). The CDR3 has 18 amino acids. V lost 1 base, J lost 7 bases, and 23 bases lay in between. Germline V lookup: CDR1 LNHDA, CDR2 SQIVND (reference sequence). The CDR3 nucleotides are TGTGCCAGTAGTATAGGGTACACCGGGAACAGGGCTTGGAATGAGCAGTTCTTC. Protein: CASSIGYTGNRAWNEQFF. Together with reference TRBV19 and TRBJ2-1, the CDR3 gives the full variable domain: DGGITQSPKYLFRKEGQNVTLSCEQNLNHDAMYWYRQDPGQGLRLIYYSQIVNDFQKGDIAEGYSVSREKKESFPLTVTSAQKNPTAFYLCASSIGYTGNRAWNEQFFGPGTRLTVL.

The chain combines TRBV30 with TRBJ2-4; D may be TRBD1 (5 bases). CDR3 size: 13 residues. Germline loops: CDR1 GTSNPN, CDR2 SVGIG (reference sequence). V lost 4 bases to trimming and J lost 5 bases, with 12 bases between them. The CDR3 loop is CAWNEGVENIQYF. For the CDR3, the DNA is TGTGCCTGGAATGAAGGGGTGGAAAACATTCAGTACTTC.

This clone came up once. The chain uses TRBV5-1 and TRBJ2-2; TRBD2 matches 11 bases. The CDR3 spans 16 residues. J was trimmed by 1 base and V by 4 bases; bases with no gene match: 3. Germline V gives CDR1 SGHRS, CDR2 YFSETQ. CDR3 DNA sequence: TGCGCCAGCAGCACTCTAGCGGGAGGGAACACCGGGGAGCTGTTTTTT. Protein sequence: CASSTLAGGNTGELFF.

V gene TRBV28 combines with J gene TRBJ1-5, with D possibly TRBD1 on 5 matching bases. The CDR3 is 15 amino acids. From germline, CDR1 is MDHEN and CDR2 SYDVKM. Trimming removed 2 bases at V and 3 bases at J, with 11 bases between. The CDR3 loop reads CASSLGQGLNQPQHF. The CDR3 nucleotides are TGTGCCAGCAGTTTAGGGCAGGGTCTCAATCAGCCCCAGCATTTT.

V usage is TRBV4-3 and J usage is TRBJ1-2, with TRBD1 matching over 8 bases. Trimming took 1 base from V and 9 from J; bases not matched to a gene: 13. The CDR3 loop spans 16 amino acids. The germline CDR1 and CDR2 sequences are LGHNA and YSLEER. DNA for the CDR3: TGCGCCAGCAGCCAAGCGCAGGGGGCGCTCGGTAGGAGCTACACCTTC. The encoded protein is CASSQAQGALGRSYTF.

The chain couples TRBV18 to TRBJ2-3; 8 positions match TRBD2. Trimming at V came to 5 bases and at J to 0 bases, leaving 7 bases not matched to a gene. CDR1 KGHSH and CDR2 LQKENI come from the germline V gene. The length of the CDR3 is 16 residues. The CDR3 DNA reads as TGTGCCAGCTCATCCCAGCCTAGCGGGAGCACAGATACGCAGTATTTT. As protein: CASSSQPSGSTDTQYF.

The V call is TRBV4-1, the J call TRBJ2-7, with a tentative D call TRBD1 (6 bases). CDR3 length: 15 amino acids. V lost 5 bases, J lost 2 bases, and 16 bases lay in between. The germline CDR1 and CDR2 sequences are MGHRA and YSYEKL. CDR3 nucleotides: TGCGCCAGCAGCGAAGTTCAGACAGGTCCCTACGAGCAGTACTTC. It codes for CASSEVQTGPYEQYF.

J is TRBJ1-5 and V is TRBV28; 7 bases are a match to TRBD1. The CDR3 extends over 16 amino acids. The V gene end was trimmed by 5 bases and the J gene end by 1 base; junction bases not matched to a gene: 8. Germline V lookup: CDR1 MDHEN, CDR2 SYDVKM. The CDR3 here is CASSIQGLGSNQPQHF. The DNA of the CDR3 is TGTGCCAGCAGTATACAGGGGCTGGGAAGCAATCAGCCCCAGCATTTT.

The chain combines TRBV20-1 with TRBJ2-7, with TRBD1 as a possible D gene (5 bases). CDR1 is DFQATT and CDR2 is SNEGSKA in the germline V gene (reference sequence). The V end was cut by 6 bases, the J end by 4 bases, with 10 bases between. CDR3 length: 11 residues. The CDR3 reads CSADSFYEQYF. CDR3 nucleotide sequence: TGCAGTGCAGACAGTTTTTACGAGCAGTACTTC.

This clone came up a few times. This chain uses TRBV10-1 with TRBJ1-1, with a possible D match to TRBD1 (6 bases). CDR3 length: 14 amino acids. V was shortened by 5 bases and J by 0 bases, with 10 bases between the two germline ends. The V gene's germline CDR1 is WNHNN and CDR2 SYGVQD (reference sequence). In DNA, the CDR3 is TGCGCCAGCAGTTTGGGACAATTGAACACTGAAGCTTTCTTT. Residues: CASSLGQLNTEAFF.

This sequence joins TRBV7-3 and TRBJ2-5; D not resolved. Per germline, CDR1 SGHTA and CDR2 FQGTGA. The CDR3 has 13 residues. The ends were cut back, 8 bases at V and 4 bases at J, with 14 bases in the middle. CDR3 loop: CASSPSNRETQYF. The CDR3 nucleotides are TGTGCCAGCTCTCCGTCAAACAGAGAGACCCAGTACTTC. Complete variable domain (other parts from reference TRBV7-3 and TRBJ2-5): GAGVSQTPSNKVTEKGKYVELRCDPISGHTALYWYRQSLGQGPEFLIYFQGTGAADDSGLPNDRFFAVRPEGSVSTLKIQRTERGDSAVYLCASSPSNRETQYFGPGTRLLVL.

The CDR3: CASSARQADTQYF. The CDR3 region has the DNA TGTGCCAGCAGCGCCAGACAGGCAGATACGCAGTATTTT. The rearrangement joins TRBV6-1 to TRBJ2-3; TRBD1 is a possible D gene (6 bases). Germline CDR1 MNHNS, CDR2 SASEGT. The CDR3 consists of 13 residues. The V gene lost 6 bases and the J gene lost 4 bases, with 11 bases spanning the gap.

The rearrangement joins TRBV25-1 to TRBJ1-5; D is ambiguous. Germline V gives CDR1 MGHDK, CDR2 SYGVNS. This CDR3 has 12 residues. The ends were cut back, 7 bases at V and 3 bases at J, with 7 bases in the middle. The CDR3 is CASNSNNQPQHF. The CDR3 bases are TGTGCCAGCAACAGCAACAATCAGCCCCAGCATTTT.

In its sample, this clone was seen a few times. The V call is TRBV7-9, the J call TRBJ2-7; TRBD2 aligns across 14 bases. Per germline, CDR1 SEHNR and CDR2 FQNEAQ (reference sequence). The length of the CDR3 is 16 residues. Trimming took 5 bases from V and 6 from J; bases not matched to a gene: 9. CDR3 residues: CASSPRTSGRPTEQYF. The CDR3 nucleotides are TGTGCCAGCAGCCCGCGGACTAGCGGGAGGCCTACCGAGCAGTACTTC. The whole variable domain, remainder taken from reference TRBV7-9 and TRBJ2-7, is DTGVSQNPRHKITKRGQNVTFRCDPISEHNRLYWYRQTLGQGPEFLTYFQNEAQLEKSRLLSDRFSAERPKGSFSTLEIQRTEQGDSAMYLCASSPRTSGRPTEQYFGPGTRLTVT.

This chain links TRBV7-2 with TRBJ2-1; D remains unclear. Germline CDR1 SGHTA, CDR2 FQGNSA. The CDR3 covers 11 residues. V was shortened by 0 bases and J by 10 bases, with 4 bases between the two germline ends. The CDR3 DNA reads TGTGCCAGCAGCTTAGCGGGCGAGCAGTTCTTC. Protein sequence: CASSLAGEQFF.

V is TRBV29-1 and J is TRBJ1-3; no clear D. Trimming removed 3 bases from V and 1 base from J, with 10 bases in between. The CDR3 runs to 14 residues. Germline V gene sequence: CDR1 SQVTM, CDR2 ANQGSEA. The CDR3 bases are TGCAGCGTTGATAGATACGGGTCTGGAAACACCATATATTTT. Protein: CSVDRYGSGNTIYF.